Sequencing of this T cell receptor (beta chain) was carried out in a study of cytomegalovirus exposure and HLA in healthy donors. Study context: Ancestry clustering placed around four fifths of more than 350 genotyped donors in the Caucasian-associated cluster.

The CDR3 is made up of 17 amino acids. The germline V gene encodes CDR1 SNHLY and CDR2 FYNNEI. V lost 6 bases and J 4 bases, leaving 22 bases between the germline ends. Note on this clone: Antigen unknown.

General study results and limits: With later analysis, a missense DCLRE1C variant became linked to TCR beta V- and J-gene trimming. DRB1 showed the most TCR associations and HLA-C the fewest in a later analysis, as rates varied by HLA locus.

The PCR made use of 60 Vbeta and 13 Jbeta primers. The protocol was immunoSEQ multiplex PCR, while the TCRdb copy is restricted to in-frame clones and leaves out a portion. The sample table includes some 110,000 clones. Donors likely had unrecorded immune exposures despite being nominally healthy when sampled. This chain uses TRBV2 with TRBJ2-1; maybe TRBD1 (6 bases). The sequencing sample was made of PBMCs. The receptor was isolated from a man aged 40-55 years in good health and CMV-seropositive. CDR3 sequence: CASRTGGDPRGYNEQFF. As DNA, the CDR3 is TGTGCCAGCAGGACAGGAGGTGACCCGAGGGGGTACAATGAGCAGTTCTTC.